This TCR beta chain was recorded in a study of blood T cell repertoires in COVID-19. Assay used: immunoSEQ multiplex PCR; TCRdb lists only in-frame clones, some missing. The sample holds fewer than 350,000 clones; roughly 79% are singletons and the top ten take about 3.2%. Germline V gene lookup returns CDR1 GTSNPN and CDR2 SVGIG (reference sequence). The CDR3 runs 17 residues. Trimming took 0 bases from V and 1 from J; bases not matched to a gene: 6. The sequence derives from a woman in her fifties or sixties with active or convalescent COVID-19. What was sequenced was peripheral blood. This chain joins TRBV30 and TRBJ1-3, with 10 bases that match TRBD1. The CDR3, as DNA: TGTGCCTGGAGTGTAGGGGGGGACAGGGGTTCTGGAAACACCATATATTTT. This encodes CAWSVGGDRGSGNTIYF.